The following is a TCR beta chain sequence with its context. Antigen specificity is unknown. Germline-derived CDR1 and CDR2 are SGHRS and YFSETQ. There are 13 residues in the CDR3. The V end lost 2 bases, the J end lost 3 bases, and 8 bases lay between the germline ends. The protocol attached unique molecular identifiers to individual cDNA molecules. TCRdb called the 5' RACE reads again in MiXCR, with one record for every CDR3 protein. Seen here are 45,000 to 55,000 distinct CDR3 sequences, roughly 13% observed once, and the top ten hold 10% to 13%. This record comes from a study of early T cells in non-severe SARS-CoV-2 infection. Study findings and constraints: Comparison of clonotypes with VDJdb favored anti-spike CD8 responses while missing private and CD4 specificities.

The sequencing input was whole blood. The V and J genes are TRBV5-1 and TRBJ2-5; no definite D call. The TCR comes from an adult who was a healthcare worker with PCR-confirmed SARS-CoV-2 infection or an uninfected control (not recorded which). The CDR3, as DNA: TGCGCCAGCAGCTTACCGCAGAAAGAGACCCAGTACTTC. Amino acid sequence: CASSLPQKETQYF.